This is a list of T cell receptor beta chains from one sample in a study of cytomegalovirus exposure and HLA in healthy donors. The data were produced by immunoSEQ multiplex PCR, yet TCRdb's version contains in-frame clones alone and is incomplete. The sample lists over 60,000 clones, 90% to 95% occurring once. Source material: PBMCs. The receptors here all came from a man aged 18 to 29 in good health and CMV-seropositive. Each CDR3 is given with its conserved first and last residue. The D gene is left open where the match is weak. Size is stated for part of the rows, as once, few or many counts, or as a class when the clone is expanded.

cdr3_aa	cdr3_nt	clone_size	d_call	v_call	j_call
CASSLLRTASTDTQYF	TGTGCCAGCAGCTTATTAAGGACAGCTAGCACAGATACGCAGTATTTT	.	.	TRBV7-9	TRBJ2-3
CAHRASGTSTDTQYF	TGTGCCCATCGGGCTAGCGGGACCAGCACAGATACGCAGTATTTT	.	TRBD2	TRBV10-3	TRBJ2-3
CASSPFLGGYEQYF	TGTGCCAGCAGCCCGTTTCTGGGGGGCTACGAGCAGTACTTC	.	.	TRBV5-8	TRBJ2-7
CASSFRAGNSYEQYF	TGTGCCAGCAGCTTTCGAGCAGGCAACTCCTACGAGCAGTACTTC	.	.	TRBV5-4	TRBJ2-7
CASSLATQETQYF	TGTGCCAGCAGCCTGGCCACCCAAGAGACCCAGTACTTC	.	.	TRBV27	TRBJ2-5
CASSLSGTAHEQYF	TGTGCCAGCAGTTTATCTGGGACAGCCCACGAGCAGTACTTC	.	TRBD1	TRBV27	TRBJ2-7
CASSPGPTNTGELFF	TGTGCCAGCTCACCTGGGCCTACAAACACCGGGGAGCTGTTTTTT	.	.	TRBV18	TRBJ2-2
CASSQGQHHNPYSNQPQHF	TGTGCCAGCAGCCAAGGACAGCATCATAACCCTTATAGCAATCAGCCCCAGCATTTT	.	.	TRBV2	TRBJ1-5
CASSLGGQEHYEQYF	TGTGCCAGCAGCTTAGGGGGACAGGAGCACTACGAGCAGTACTTC	.	TRBD1	TRBV7-2	TRBJ2-7
CASSAQFPGLARQETQYF	TGTGCCAGCAGCGCGCAGTTCCCGGGACTAGCGAGACAAGAGACCCAGTACTTC	once	TRBD2	TRBV11-2	TRBJ2-5
CASRVDREASYEQYF	TGTGCCAGCAGGGTTGACAGGGAAGCATCCTACGAGCAGTACTTC	.	TRBD1	TRBV28	TRBJ2-7
CASRKGHPNTGELFF	TGTGCCAGTAGAAAGGGACACCCGAACACCGGGGAGCTGTTTTTT	.	.	TRBV19	TRBJ2-2